These 4 T cell receptor beta chains originate from one sample sequenced in a study of brain metastases from non-small cell lung cancer (dated by TCRdb to 2018 to 2020). Libraries were prepared through the immunoSEQ multiplex PCR assay. The table comes from immuneACCESS by way of TCRdb, which keeps in-frame sequences with V and J called. Part of the clones is missing from these tables; in studies checked, under half for an unresolved V gene and the rest for unknown reasons. Across this sample there are some 4,300 clones, with 75% to 85% seen only once. 5.5% to 6.5% of the sample comes from the top ten. Sequencing was done on a sample of primary lung tumor tissue. The intended sense of this specimen's cell subset or site label: primary lung tumor paired with brain metastasis. These receptors were taken from a donor at least 40 years old with non-small cell lung cancer.

This CDR3 is CASRTSGRGGETQYF. The CDR3 nucleotides are TGTGCCAGCCGGACTAGCGGGAGGGGAGGAGAGACCCAGTACTTC. The chain employs TRBV19 and TRBJ2-5, with TRBD2 matching 15 bases. The CDR3 is made up of 15 amino acids. V was clipped by 9 bases and J by 4 bases; unmatched bases: 6. Germline CDR1 reads LNHDA; CDR2 reads SQIVND (reference sequence). The full variable domain, with the rest looked up from reference TRBV19 and TRBJ2-5, is DGGITQSPKYLFRKEGQNVTLSCEQNLNHDAMYWYRQDPGQGLRLIYYSQIVNDFQKGDIAEGYSVSREKKESFPLTVTSAQKNPTAFYLCASRTSGRGGETQYFGPGTRLLVL.

The chain has TRBV3-1 (or the pseudogene TRBV3-2) and TRBJ1-4; the match to TRBD1 covers 7 bases. This CDR3 comprises 15 residues. Per the germline V gene, CDR1 is LGHDT and CDR2 is YNNKEL (reference sequence). V shed 1 base, J shed 5 bases, and the junction held 4 bases outside the gene matches. CDR3 sequence reads: CASSQGVQGNEKLFF. CDR3 DNA: TGTGCCAGCAGCCAAGGTGTACAGGGGAATGAAAAACTGTTTTTT.

A single count supports this clone. For the CDR3, the DNA is TGTGCCAGCAGCCCACTAGCATCGGTGGATGAGCAGTTCTTC. Protein sequence: CASSPLASVDEQFF. The chain has TRBV6-4 and TRBJ2-1; tentatively, D is TRBD2 (6 bases). The CDR3 runs to 14 residues. The germline V and J ends were trimmed by 6 bases and 8 bases, with 17 bases remaining between them. Germline-derived CDR1 and CDR2 are MRHNA and SNTAGT.

This sequence joins TRBV4-1 and TRBJ2-5; the match to TRBD1 covers 8 bases. The CDR3 is made up of 13 amino acids. The V and J ends lost 7 bases and 5 bases, in that order; junction bases with no gene match: 6. In germline, CDR1 is MGHRA, CDR2 YSYEKL. The CDR3 sequence is CASKPGGAETQYF. CDR3 coding DNA: TGCGCCAGCAAGCCAGGGGGCGCTGAGACCCAGTACTTC.